The following is a T cell receptor (beta chain) sequence with its context. Germline V lookup: CDR1 SEHNR, CDR2 FQNEAQ (reference sequence). The CDR3 totals 15 residues. V dropped 4 bases and J dropped 7 bases, with 14 bases sitting between them. This record comes from a study of blood T cell repertoires in COVID-19. Across the study: Some COVID-19 samples were acute and others convalescent; all came from the United States, Italy and Spain.

Per the authors' pipeline: Estimates of nucleated cell counts were drawn from the amplification of reference gene primers. Sequencing used immunoSEQ multiplex PCR; TCRdb keeps in-frame clones, though not all of them. That table is the source of V, J and clone size, and D and trimming were worked out from the DNA. The sample shows some 270,000 clones, around nine tenths of them seen only once. This TCR was recovered from a woman aged 55-70 years who had recovered from COVID-19. The chain has TRBV7-9 and TRBJ1-6; D possibly corresponds to TRBD1 (5 bases). Source material: peripheral blood. The CDR3 sequence: CASSWGGAQNSPLHF. The CDR3 DNA reads TGTGCCAGCAGCTGGGGAGGGGCGCAAAATTCACCCCTCCACTTT.